This T cell receptor (beta chain) was identified during a study of cytomegalovirus exposure and HLA in healthy donors. Study-wide results and limits: Cytomegalovirus association was listed for under 200 TCR beta chains.

60 Vbeta and 13 Jbeta primers were used in PCR. TCRdb's table, derived via immunoSEQ multiplex PCR, lists solely in-frame clones and lacks some. The table lists some 120,000 clones, with around 3.6% in the top ten. Details on this clone: What it binds is not known.

The V end lost 4 bases, the J end lost 0 bases, and 11 bases lay between the germline ends. This CDR3 contains 14 residues. Germline values: CDR1 SGHDT, CDR2 YYEEEE. The sequenced sample consisted of PBMCs. V gene TRBV5-6 combines with J gene TRBJ2-7; a weak D match, TRBD1 (6 bases). This clonotype was obtained from a man between 18 and 29 years old in good health and CMV-seronegative. Written as DNA, the CDR3 is TGTGCCAGCAGCCCGGGACATATCTCCTACGAGCAGTACTTC. It translates to CASSPGHISYEQYF.